This T cell receptor beta chain was found in a study of T cell clonality in common variable immunodeficiency. Trimming cost V 6 bases and J 6 bases; bases outside gene matches: 6. Germline CDR1 is ENHRY and CDR2 is SYGVKD. This CDR3 is 14 amino acids long. The method was immunoSEQ multiplex PCR; TCRdb's version includes in-frame clones alone and lacks a portion of them. In total the sample includes about 35,000 clones, none of them seen once. Heparinized whole blood, roughly 5 to 9 ml, came from each donor. This clone was found many times. The read stops 3 residues short of the end of the CDR3; the missing end is completed from the germline J gene.

The source of this sequence is a person between 18 and 75 years old in good health. The sample taken for sequencing was peripheral blood mononuclear cells. The chain joins TRBV10-3 to TRBJ2-3; 10 bases are a match to TRBD2. The CDR3: CAISDIAGGDTQYF. The sequenced part of the CDR3 DNA is TGTGCCATCAGCGATATAGCGGGAGGCGATACG.